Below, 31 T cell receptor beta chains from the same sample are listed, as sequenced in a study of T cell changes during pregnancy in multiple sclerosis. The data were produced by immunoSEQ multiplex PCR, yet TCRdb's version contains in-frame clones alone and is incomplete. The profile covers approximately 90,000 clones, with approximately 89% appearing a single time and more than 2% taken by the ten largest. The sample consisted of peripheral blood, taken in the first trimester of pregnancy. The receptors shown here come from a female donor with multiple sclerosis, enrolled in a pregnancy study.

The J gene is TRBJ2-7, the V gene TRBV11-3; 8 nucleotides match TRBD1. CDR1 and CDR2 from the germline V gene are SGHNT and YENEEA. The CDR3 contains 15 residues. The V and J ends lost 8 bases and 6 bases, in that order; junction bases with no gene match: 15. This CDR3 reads CASSSARDRRSEQYF. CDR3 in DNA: TGTGCCAGCTCCTCGGCGAGGGACAGGCGGAGCGAGCAGTACTTC.

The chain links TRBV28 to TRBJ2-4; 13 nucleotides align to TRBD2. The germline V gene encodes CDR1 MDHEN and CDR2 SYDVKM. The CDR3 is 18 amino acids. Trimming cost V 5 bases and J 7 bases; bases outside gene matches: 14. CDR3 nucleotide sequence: TGTGCCAGCAGTAAGTTTAAAGGGACTAGCGGGAATATGAACATTCAGTACTTC. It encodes CASSKFKGTSGNMNIQYF.

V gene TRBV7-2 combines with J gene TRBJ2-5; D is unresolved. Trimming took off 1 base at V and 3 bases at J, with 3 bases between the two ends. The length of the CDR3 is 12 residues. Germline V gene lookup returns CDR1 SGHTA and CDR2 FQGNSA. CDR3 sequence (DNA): TGTGCCAGCAGCTTAGTCGAAGAGACCCAGTACTTC. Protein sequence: CASSLVEETQYF.

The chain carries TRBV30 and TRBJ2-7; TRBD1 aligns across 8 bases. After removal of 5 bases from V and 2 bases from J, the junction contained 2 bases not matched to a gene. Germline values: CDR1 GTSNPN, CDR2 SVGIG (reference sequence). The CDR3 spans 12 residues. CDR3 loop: CAWGGQAYEQYF. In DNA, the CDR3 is TGTGCCTGGGGGGGACAGGCCTACGAGCAGTACTTC.

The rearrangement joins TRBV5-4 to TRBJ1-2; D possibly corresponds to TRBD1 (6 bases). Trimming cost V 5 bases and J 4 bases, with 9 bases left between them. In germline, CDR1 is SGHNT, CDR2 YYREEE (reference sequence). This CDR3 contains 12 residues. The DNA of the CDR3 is TGTGCCAGCAGTCTACAGGGCTATGGCTACACCTTC. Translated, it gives CASSLQGYGYTF. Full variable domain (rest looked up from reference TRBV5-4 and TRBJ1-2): ETGVTQSPTHLIKTRGQQVTLRCSSQSGHNTVSWYQQALGQGPQFIFQYYREEENGRGNFPPRFSGLQFPNYSSELNVNALELDDSALYLCASSLQGYGYTFGSGTRLTVV.

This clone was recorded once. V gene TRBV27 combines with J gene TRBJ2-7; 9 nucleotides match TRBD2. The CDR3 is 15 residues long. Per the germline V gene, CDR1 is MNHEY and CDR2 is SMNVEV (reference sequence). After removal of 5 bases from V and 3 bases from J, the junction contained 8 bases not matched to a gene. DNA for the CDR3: TGTGCCAGCAGTCATACTAGCGGGTGGATCTACGAGCAGTACTTC. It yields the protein CASSHTSGWIYEQYF.

The CDR3 sequence is CASTLQDLNTEAFF. The CDR3 DNA sequence: TGTGCCAGCACCTTACAGGACCTGAACACTGAAGCTTTCTTT. The V gene is TRBV28, the J gene TRBJ1-1; tentatively, D is TRBD1 (5 bases). The CDR3 covers 14 residues. Germline CDR1 MDHEN, CDR2 SYDVKM. Trimming took 7 bases from V and 0 from J, leaving 12 bases between them.

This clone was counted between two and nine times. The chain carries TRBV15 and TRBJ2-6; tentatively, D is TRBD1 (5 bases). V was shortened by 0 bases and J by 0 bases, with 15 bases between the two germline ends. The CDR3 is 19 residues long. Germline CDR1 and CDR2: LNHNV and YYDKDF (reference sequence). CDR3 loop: CATSRDKGSSDSGANVLTF. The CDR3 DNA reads TGTGCCACCAGCAGAGACAAGGGGTCCTCAGACTCTGGGGCCAACGTCCTGACTTTC.

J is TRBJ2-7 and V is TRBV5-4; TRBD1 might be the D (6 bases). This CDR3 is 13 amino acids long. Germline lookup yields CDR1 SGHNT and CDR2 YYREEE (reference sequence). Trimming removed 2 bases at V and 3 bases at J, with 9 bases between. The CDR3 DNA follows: TGTGCCAGCAGCTTTAACAGGGTCTACGAGCAGTACTTC. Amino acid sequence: CASSFNRVYEQYF. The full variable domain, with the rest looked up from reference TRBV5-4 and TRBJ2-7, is ETGVTQSPTHLIKTRGQQVTLRCSSQSGHNTVSWYQQALGQGPQFIFQYYREEENGRGNFPPRFSGLQFPNYSSELNVNALELDDSALYLCASSFNRVYEQYFGPGTRLTVT.

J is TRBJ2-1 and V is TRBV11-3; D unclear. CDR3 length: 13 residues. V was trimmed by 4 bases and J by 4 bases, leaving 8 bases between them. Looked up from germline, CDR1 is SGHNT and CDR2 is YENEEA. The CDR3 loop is CASSSLTYNEQFF. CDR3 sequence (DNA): TGTGCCAGCAGCTCACTAACATACAATGAGCAGTTCTTC. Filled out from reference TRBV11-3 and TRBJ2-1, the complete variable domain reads EAGVVQSPRYKIIEKKQPVAFWCNPISGHNTLYWYLQNLGQGPELLIRYENEEAVDDSQLPKDRFSAERLKGVDSTLKIQPAELGDSAVYLCASSSLTYNEQFFGPGTRLTVL.

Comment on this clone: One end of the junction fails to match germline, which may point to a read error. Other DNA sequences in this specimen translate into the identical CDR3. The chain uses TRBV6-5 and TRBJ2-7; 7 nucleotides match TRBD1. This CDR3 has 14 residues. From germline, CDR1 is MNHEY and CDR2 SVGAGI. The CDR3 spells CASRQQGRYYEQYF. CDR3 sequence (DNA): TGTGCCAGCAGACAACAGGGGAGATACTACGAGCAATACTTC.

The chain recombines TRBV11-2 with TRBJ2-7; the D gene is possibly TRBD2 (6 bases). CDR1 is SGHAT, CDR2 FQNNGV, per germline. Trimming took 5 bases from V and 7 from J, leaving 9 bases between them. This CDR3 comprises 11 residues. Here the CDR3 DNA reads TGTGCCAGCAGCCTCCGGGAGGAGCAGTACTTC. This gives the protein CASSLREEQYF.

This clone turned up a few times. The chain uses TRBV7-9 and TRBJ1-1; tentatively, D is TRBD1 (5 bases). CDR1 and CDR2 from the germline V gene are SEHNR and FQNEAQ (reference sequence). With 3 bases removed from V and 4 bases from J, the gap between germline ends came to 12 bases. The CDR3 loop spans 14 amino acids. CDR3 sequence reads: CASSFTGVGTEAFF. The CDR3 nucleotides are TGTGCCAGCAGCTTCACGGGGGTGGGCACTGAAGCTTTCTTT.

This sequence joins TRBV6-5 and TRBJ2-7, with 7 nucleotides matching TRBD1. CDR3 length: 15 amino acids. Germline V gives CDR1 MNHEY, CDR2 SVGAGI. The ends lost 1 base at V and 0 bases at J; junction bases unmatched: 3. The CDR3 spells CASSYYRDSSYEQYF. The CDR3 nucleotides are TGTGCCAGCAGTTACTACCGGGACAGCTCCTACGAGCAGTACTTC.

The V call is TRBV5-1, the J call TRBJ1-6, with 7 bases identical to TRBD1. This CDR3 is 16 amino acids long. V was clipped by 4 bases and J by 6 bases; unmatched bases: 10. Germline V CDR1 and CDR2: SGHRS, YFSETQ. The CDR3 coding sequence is TGCGCCAGCAGCCGTACGGGACAGAGTTTTAATTCACCCCTCCACTTT. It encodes CASSRTGQSFNSPLHF.

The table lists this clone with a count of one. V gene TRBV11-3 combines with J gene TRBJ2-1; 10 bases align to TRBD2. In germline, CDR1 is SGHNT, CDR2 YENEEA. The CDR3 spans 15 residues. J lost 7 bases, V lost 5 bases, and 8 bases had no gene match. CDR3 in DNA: TGTGCCAGCAGCCAGTCTAGCGGGAGAAGTAATGAGCAGTTCTTC. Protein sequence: CASSQSSGRSNEQFF. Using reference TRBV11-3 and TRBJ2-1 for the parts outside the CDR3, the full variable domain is EAGVVQSPRYKIIEKKQPVAFWCNPISGHNTLYWYLQNLGQGPELLIRYENEEAVDDSQLPKDRFSAERLKGVDSTLKIQPAELGDSAVYLCASSQSSGRSNEQFFGPGTRLTVL.

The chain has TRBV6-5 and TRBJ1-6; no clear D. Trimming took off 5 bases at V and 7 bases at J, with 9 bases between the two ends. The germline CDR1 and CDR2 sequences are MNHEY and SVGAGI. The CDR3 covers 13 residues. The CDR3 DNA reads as TGTGCCAGCAGTGAGGCGGCAAATTCACCCCTCCACTTT. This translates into CASSEAANSPLHF.

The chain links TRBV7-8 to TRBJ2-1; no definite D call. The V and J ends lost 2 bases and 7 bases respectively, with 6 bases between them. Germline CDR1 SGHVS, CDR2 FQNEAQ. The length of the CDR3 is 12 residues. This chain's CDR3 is CASSLYENEQFF. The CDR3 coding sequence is TGTGCCAGCAGCTTATATGAGAATGAGCAGTTCTTC.

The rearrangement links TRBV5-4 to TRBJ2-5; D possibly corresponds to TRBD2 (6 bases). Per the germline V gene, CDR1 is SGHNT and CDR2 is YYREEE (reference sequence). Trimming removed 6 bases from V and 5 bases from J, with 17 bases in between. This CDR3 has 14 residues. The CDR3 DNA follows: TGTGCCAGCACCGGTAGTGCAGGGAGGGAGACCCAGTACTTC. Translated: CASTGSAGRETQYF.

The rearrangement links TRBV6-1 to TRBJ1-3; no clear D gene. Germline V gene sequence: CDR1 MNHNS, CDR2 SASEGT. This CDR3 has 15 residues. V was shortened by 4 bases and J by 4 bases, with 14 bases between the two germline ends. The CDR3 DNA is TGTGCCAGCAGTGTCTCCGGGGTGCGGGGAAACACCATATATTTT. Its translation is CASSVSGVRGNTIYF.

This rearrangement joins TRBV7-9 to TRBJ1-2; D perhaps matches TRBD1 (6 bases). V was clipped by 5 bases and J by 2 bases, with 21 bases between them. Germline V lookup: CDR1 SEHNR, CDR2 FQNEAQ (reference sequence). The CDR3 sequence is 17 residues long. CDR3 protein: CASSAGGAWRVNYGYTF. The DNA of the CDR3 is TGTGCCAGCAGCGCCGGGGGGGCTTGGAGGGTCAACTATGGCTACACCTTC.

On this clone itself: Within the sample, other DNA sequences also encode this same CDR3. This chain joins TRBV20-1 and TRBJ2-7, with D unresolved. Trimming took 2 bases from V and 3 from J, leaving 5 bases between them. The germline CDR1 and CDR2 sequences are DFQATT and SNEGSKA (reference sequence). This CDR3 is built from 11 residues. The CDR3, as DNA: TGCAGTGCTAGATCGGGCTACGAGCAGTACTTC. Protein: CSARSGYEQYF.

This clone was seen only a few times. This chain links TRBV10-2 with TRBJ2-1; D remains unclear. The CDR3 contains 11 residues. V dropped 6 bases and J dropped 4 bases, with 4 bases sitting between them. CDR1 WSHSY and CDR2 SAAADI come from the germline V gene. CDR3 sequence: CASSVYNEQFF. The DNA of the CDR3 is TGCGCCAGCAGCGTGTACAATGAGCAGTTCTTC.

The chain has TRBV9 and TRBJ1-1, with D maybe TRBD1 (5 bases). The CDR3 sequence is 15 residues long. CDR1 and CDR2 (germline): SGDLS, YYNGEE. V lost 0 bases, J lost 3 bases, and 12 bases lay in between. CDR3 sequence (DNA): TGTGCCAGCAGCGTAGGTCGAGGGGAGGACACTGAAGCTTTCTTT. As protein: CASSVGRGEDTEAFF.

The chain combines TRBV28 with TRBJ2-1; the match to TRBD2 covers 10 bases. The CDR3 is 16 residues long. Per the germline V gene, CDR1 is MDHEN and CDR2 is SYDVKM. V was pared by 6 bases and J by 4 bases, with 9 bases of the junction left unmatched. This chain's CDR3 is CASRWTAGGFYNEQFF. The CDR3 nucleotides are TGTGCCAGCAGGTGGACAGCGGGAGGGTTTTACAATGAGCAGTTCTTC. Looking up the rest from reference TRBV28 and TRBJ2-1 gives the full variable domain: DVKVTQSSRYLVKRTGEKVFLECVQDMDHENMFWYRQDPGLGLRLIYFSYDVKMKEKGDIPEGYSVSREKKERFSLILESASTNQTSMYLCASRWTAGGFYNEQFFGPGTRLTVL.

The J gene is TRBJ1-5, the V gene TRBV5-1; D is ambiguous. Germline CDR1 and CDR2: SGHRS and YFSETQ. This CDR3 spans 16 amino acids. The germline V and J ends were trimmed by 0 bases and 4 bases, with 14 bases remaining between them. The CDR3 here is CASSLDGGARNQPQHF. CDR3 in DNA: TGCGCCAGCAGCTTGGATGGCGGTGCCCGGAATCAGCCCCAGCATTTT.

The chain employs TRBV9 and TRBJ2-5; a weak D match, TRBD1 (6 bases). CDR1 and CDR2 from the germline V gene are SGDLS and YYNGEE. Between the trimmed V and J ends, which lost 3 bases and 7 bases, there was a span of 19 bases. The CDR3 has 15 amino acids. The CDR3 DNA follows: TGTGCCAGCAGCGGAGGACAGTCCTGGGGCGCGACCCAGTACTTC. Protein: CASSGGQSWGATQYF.

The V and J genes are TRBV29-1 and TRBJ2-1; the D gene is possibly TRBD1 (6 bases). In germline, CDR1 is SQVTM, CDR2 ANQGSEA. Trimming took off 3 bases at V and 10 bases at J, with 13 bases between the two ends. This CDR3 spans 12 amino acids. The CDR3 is CSVDTTGSEQFF. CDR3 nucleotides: TGCAGCGTTGATACCACAGGGAGCGAGCAGTTCTTC.

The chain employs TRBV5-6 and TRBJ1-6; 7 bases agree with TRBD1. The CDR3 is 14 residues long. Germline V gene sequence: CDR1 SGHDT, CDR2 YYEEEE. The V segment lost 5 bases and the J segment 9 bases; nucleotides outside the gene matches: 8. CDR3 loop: CASRPRDRVSPLHF. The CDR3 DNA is TGTGCCAGCAGACCCCGGGACAGAGTTTCACCCCTCCACTTT.

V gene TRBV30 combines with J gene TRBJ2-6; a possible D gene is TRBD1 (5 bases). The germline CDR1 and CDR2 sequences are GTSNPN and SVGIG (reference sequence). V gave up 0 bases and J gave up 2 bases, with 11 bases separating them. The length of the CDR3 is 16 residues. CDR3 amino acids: CAWSVGRAAGANVLTF. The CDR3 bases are TGTGCCTGGAGTGTCGGCAGGGCCGCTGGGGCCAACGTCCTGACTTTC.

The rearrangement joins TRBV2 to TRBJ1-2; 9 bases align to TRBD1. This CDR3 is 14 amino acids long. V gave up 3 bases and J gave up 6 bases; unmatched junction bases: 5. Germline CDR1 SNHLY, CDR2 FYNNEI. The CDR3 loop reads CASSDTGGRDGYTF. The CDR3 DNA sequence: TGTGCCAGCAGTGATACAGGGGGCCGGGATGGCTACACCTTC.